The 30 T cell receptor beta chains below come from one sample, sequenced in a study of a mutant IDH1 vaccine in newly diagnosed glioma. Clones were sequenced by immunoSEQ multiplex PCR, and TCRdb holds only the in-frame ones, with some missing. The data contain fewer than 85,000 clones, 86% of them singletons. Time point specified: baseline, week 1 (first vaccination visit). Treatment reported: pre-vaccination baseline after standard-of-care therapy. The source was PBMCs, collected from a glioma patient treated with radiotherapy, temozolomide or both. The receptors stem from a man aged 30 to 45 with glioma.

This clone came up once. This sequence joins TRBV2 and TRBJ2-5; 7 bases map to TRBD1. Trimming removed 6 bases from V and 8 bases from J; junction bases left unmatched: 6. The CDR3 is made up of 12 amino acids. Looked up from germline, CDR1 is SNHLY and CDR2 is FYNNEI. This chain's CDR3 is CASSPTGPTQYF. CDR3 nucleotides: TGTGCCAGCAGCCCGACAGGGCCTACCCAGTACTTC. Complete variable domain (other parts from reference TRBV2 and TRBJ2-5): EPEVTQTPSHQVTQMGQEVILRCVPISNHLYFYWYRQILGQKVEFLVSFYNNEISEKSEIFDDQFSVERPDGSNFTLKIRSTKLEDSAMYFCASSPTGPTQYFGPGTRLLVL.

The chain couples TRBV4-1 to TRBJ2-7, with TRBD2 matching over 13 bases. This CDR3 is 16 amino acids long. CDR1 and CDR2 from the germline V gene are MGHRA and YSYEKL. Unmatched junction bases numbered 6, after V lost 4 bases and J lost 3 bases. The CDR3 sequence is CASSRGTSGDFYEQYF. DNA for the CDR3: TGCGCCAGCAGCCGTGGGACTAGCGGGGATTTCTACGAGCAGTACTTC.

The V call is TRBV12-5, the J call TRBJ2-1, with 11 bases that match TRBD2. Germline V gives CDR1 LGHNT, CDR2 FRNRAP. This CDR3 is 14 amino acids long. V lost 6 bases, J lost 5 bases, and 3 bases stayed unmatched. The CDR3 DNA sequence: TGTGCTAGTGGCTCTAGCGGGGGGCACAATGAGCAGTTCTTC. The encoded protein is CASGSSGGHNEQFF.

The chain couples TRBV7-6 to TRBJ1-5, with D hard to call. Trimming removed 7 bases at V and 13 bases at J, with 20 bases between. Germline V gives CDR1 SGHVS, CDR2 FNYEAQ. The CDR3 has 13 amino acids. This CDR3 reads CASNSPGQSEQHF. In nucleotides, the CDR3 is TGTGCCAGCAACTCCCCGGGCCAGTCGGAGCAGCATTTT.

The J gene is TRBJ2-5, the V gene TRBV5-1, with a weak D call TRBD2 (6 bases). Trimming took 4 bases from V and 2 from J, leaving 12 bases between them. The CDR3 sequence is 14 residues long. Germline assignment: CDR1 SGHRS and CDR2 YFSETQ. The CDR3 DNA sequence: TGCGCCAGCAGCATCGGGGGATCACAAGAGACCCAGTACTTC. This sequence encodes CASSIGGSQETQYF.

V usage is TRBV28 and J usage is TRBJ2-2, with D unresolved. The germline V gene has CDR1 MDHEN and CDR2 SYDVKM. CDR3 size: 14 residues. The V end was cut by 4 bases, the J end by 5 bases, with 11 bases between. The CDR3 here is CASSSTTFTGELFF. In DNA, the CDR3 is TGTGCCAGCAGTTCCACGACATTTACCGGGGAGCTGTTTTTT.

In DNA form, the CDR3 reads TGTGCCAGCAGTTACAATAGGGAGCAGTACTTC. This codes for CASSYNREQYF. The V call is TRBV6-5, the J call TRBJ2-7; no clear D gene. The CDR3 spans 11 residues. Germline V gene data show CDR1 as MNHEY and CDR2 as SVGAGI. V was cut by 2 bases and J by 7 bases, with 6 bases left in between.

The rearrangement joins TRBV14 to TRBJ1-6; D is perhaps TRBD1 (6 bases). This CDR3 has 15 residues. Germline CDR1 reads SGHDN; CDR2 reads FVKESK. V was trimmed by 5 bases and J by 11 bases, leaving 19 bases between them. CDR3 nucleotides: TGTGCCAGCAGCGCCGGCCAGGGGAACTTGACACCCCTCCACTTT. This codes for CASSAGQGNLTPLHF.

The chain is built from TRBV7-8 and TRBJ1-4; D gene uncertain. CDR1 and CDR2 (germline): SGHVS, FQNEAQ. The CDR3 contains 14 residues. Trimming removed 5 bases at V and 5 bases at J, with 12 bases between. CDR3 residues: CASSLKRTNEKLFF. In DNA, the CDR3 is TGTGCCAGCAGCCTCAAACGCACGAATGAAAAACTGTTTTTT. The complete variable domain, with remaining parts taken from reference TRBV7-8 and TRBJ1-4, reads GAGVSQSPRYKVAKRGQDVALRCDPISGHVSLFWYQQALGQGPEFLTYFQNEAQLDKSGLPSDRFFAERPEGSVSTLKIQRTQQEDSAVYLCASSLKRTNEKLFFGSGTQLSVL.

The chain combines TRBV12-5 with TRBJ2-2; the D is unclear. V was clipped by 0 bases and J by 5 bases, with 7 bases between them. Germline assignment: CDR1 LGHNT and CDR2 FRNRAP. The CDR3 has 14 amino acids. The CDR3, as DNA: TGTGCTAGTGGTTTGGTAAGGTCGACCGGGGAGCTGTTTTTT. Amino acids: CASGLVRSTGELFF.

The CDR3 DNA sequence: TGTGCCAGCAGTTCTGACTACAGGGGAGGTTCACCCCTCCACTTT. Its translation is CASSSDYRGGSPLHF. The chain couples TRBV7-2 to TRBJ1-6; the match to TRBD1 covers 7 bases. CDR3 length equals 15 residues. Germline V gene lookup returns CDR1 SGHTA and CDR2 FQGNSA. V was pared by 6 bases and J by 9 bases, with 11 bases of the junction left unmatched.

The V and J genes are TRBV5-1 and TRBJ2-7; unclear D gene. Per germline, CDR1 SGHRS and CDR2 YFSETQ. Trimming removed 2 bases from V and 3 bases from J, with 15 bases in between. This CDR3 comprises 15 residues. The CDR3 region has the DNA TGCGCCAGCAGCTTAACTACAACCGGCGACTACGAGCAGTACTTC. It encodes CASSLTTTGDYEQYF.

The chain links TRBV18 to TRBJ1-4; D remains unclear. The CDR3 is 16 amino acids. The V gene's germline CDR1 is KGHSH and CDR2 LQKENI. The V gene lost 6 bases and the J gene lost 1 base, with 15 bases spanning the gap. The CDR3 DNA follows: TGTGCCAGCTCGTCGAACCAGGCTTTAACTAATGAAAAACTGTTTTTT. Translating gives CASSSNQALTNEKLFF.

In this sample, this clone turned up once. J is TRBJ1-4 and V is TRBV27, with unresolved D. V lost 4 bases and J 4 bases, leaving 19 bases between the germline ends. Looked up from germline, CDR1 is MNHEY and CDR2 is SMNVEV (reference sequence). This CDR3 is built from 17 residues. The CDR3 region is CASSCPGPTIINEKLFF. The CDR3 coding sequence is TGTGCCAGCAGTTGCCCGGGCCCTACGATAATTAATGAAAAACTGTTTTTT. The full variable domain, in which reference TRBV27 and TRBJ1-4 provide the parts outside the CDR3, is EAQVTQNPRYLITVTGKKLTVTCSQNMNHEYMSWYRQDPGLGLRQIYYSMNVEVTDKGDVPEGYKVSRKEKRNFPLILESPSPNQTSLYFCASSCPGPTIINEKLFFGSGTQLSVL.

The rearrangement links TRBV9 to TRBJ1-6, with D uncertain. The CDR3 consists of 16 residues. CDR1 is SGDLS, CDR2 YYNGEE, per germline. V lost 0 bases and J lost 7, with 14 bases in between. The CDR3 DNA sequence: TGTGCCAGCAGCGTAGCTTGGGGTCCAGCCAATTCACCCCTCCACTTT. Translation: CASSVAWGPANSPLHF. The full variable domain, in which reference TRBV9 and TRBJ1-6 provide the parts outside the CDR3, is DSGVTQTPKHLITATGQRVTLRCSPRSGDLSVYWYQQSLDQGLQFLIQYYNGEERAKGNILERFSAQQFPDLHSELNLSSLELGDSALYFCASSVAWGPANSPLHFGNGTRLTVT.

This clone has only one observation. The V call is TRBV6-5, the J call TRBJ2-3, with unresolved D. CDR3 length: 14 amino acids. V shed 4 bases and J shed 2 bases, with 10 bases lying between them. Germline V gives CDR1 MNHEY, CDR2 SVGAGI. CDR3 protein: CASSSAPNTDTQYF. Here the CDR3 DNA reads TGTGCCAGCAGTTCCGCCCCCAACACAGATACGCAGTATTTT.

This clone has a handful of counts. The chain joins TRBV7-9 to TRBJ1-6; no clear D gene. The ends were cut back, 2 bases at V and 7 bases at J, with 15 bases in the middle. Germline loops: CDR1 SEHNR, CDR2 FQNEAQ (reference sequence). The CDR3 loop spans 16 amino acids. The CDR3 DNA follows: TGTGCCAGCAGCTTACGTCCCGAGAAGGAGAATTCACCCCTCCACTTT. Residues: CASSLRPEKENSPLHF. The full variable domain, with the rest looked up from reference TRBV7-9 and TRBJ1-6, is DTGVSQNPRHKITKRGQNVTFRCDPISEHNRLYWYRQTLGQGPEFLTYFQNEAQLEKSRLLSDRFSAERPKGSFSTLEIQRTEQGDSAMYLCASSLRPEKENSPLHFGNGTRLTVT.

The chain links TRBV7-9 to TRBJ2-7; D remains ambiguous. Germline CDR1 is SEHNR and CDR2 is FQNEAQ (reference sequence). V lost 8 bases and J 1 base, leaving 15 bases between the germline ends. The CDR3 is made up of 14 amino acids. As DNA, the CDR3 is TGTGCCAGCGCCGTAGGCAGTGGGTCCTACGAGCAGTACTTC. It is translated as CASAVGSGSYEQYF.

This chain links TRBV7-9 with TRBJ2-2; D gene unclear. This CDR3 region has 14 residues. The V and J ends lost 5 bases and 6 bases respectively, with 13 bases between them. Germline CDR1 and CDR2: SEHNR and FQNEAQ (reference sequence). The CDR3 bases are TGTGCCAGCAGCACCGGTCCCCAGGCCGGGGAGCTGTTTTTT. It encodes CASSTGPQAGELFF.

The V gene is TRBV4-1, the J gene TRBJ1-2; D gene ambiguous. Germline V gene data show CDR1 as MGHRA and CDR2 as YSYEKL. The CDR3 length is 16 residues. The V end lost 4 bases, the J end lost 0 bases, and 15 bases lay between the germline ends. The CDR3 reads CASSLDIQSANYGYTF. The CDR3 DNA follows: TGCGCCAGCAGCCTTGACATACAGTCCGCTAACTATGGCTACACCTTC.

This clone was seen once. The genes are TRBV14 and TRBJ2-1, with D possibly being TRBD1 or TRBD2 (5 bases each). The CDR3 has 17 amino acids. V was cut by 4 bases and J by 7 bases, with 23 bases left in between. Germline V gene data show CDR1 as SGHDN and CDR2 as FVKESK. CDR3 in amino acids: CASSPRSGTEKWNEQFF. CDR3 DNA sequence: TGTGCCAGCAGCCCACGATCCGGGACGGAAAAGTGGAATGAGCAGTTCTTC.

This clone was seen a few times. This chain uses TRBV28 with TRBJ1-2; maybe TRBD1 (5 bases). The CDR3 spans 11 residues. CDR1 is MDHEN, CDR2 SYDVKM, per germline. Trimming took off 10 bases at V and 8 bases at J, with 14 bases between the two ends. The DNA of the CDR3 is TGTGCCACAGAGGGGATAATGGGCTACACCTTC. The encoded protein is CATEGIMGYTF.

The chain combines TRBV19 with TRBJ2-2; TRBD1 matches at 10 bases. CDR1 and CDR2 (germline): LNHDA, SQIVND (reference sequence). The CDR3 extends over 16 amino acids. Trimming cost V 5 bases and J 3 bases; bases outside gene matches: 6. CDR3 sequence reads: CASSAGQGVYTGELFF. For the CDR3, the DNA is TGTGCCAGTAGTGCCGGACAGGGGGTGTACACCGGGGAGCTGTTTTTT. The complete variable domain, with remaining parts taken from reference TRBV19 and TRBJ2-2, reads DGGITQSPKYLFRKEGQNVTLSCEQNLNHDAMYWYRQDPGQGLRLIYYSQIVNDFQKGDIAEGYSVSREKKESFPLTVTSAQKNPTAFYLCASSAGQGVYTGELFFGEGSRLTVL.

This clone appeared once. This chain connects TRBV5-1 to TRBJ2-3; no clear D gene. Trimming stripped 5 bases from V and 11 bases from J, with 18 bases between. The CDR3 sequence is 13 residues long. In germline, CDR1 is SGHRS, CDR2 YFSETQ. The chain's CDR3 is CASRWQHAQGQYF. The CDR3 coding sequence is TGCGCCAGCAGGTGGCAGCACGCCCAAGGGCAGTATTTT.

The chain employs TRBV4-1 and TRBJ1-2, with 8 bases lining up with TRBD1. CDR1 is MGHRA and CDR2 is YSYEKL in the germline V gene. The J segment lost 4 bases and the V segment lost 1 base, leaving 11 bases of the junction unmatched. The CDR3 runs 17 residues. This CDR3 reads CASSQASRQGPFYGYTF. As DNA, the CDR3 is TGCGCCAGCAGCCAAGCTTCGAGACAGGGGCCCTTCTATGGCTACACCTTC.

The CDR3 loop is CAWSAGRNYGYTF. The CDR3 DNA is TGTGCCTGGAGTGCAGGGAGGAACTATGGCTACACCTTC. This sequence joins TRBV30 and TRBJ1-2, with D possibly matching TRBD1 (5 bases). Germline V CDR1 and CDR2: GTSNPN, SVGIG (reference sequence). The CDR3 has 13 residues. Trimming removed 1 base from V and 2 bases from J, with 8 bases in between.

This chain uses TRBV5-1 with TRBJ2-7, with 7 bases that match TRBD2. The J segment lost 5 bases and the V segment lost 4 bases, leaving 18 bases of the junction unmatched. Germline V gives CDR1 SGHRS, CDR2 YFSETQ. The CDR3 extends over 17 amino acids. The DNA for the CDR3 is TGCGCCAGCAGCCTGGAGGGGATCAGCGGGGCCGAGGACGAGCAGTACTTC. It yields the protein CASSLEGISGAEDEQYF.

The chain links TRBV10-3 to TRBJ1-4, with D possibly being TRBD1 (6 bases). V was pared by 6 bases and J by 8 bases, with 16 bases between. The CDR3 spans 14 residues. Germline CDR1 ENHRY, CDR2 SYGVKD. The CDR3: CAIRPEGEREKLFF. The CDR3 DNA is TGTGCCATCAGGCCCGAGGGGGAAAGAGAAAAACTGTTTTTT.

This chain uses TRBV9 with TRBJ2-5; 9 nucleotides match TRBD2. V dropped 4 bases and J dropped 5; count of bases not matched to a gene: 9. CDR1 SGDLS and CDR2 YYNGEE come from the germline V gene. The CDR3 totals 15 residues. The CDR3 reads CASSNEAGGLETQYF. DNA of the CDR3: TGTGCCAGCAGCAATGAGGCGGGGGGGCTTGAGACCCAGTACTTC.

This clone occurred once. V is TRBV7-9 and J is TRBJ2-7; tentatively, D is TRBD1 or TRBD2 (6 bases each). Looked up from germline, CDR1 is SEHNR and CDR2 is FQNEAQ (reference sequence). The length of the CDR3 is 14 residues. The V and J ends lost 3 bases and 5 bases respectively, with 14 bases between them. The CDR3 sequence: CASSFWVGGDEQYF. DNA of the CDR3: TGTGCCAGCAGCTTCTGGGTGGGGGGCGACGAGCAGTACTTC.